This TCR beta chain was retrieved from a study of regulatory T cells in long-lasting Graves disease. Broader study findings: Newly diagnosed patients shared 950 to 1,000 public clonotypes; persistent patients shared about 2,700.

Described time point: newly diagnosed GD, antithyroid drugs for less than 3 months. Generation of the TCR library employed RNA extracted from PBMCs. This clonotype was counted many times. Its matching antigen is unknown. Germline lookup yields CDR1 SGHAT and CDR2 FQNNGV. Losses at the gene ends were 6 bases for V and 0 bases for J; bases not matched to a gene: 6. This CDR3 contains 15 residues. Through Arm-PCR of CDR3 regions and iRepertoire HTBI primers, TCR beta libraries were built. From the multiplex PCR reads, TCRdb called clonotypes with MiXCR, one entry per CDR3 protein. The repertoire holds about 620,000 distinct CDR3 sequences, with 16% as singletons. Separately, the same data were catalogued under a study of T cells in Graves' hyperthyroidism and ophthalmopathy. As that study records: Graves' hyperthyroidism was deemed stable absent ophthalmopathy progression within 18 months. Blood also carried most thyroid clonotypes expanded above 0.001. Separation of ophthalmopathy from stable hyperthyroidism was achieved by a 13 V-J model.

This clonotype originated in a woman under 40 with Graves disease. This sequence joins TRBV11-2 and TRBJ2-7, with TRBD2 matching over 9 bases. This specimen was peripheral blood mononuclear cells (PBMCs), taken at new diagnosis, from a patient treated with antithyroid drugs. CDR3 DNA sequence: TGTGCCAGCAGAATCCTAGCGGGGAGCTCCTACGAGCAGTACTTC. The encoded protein is CASRILAGSSYEQYF. The entire variable domain, with the rest obtained from reference TRBV11-2 and TRBJ2-7, is as follows: EAGVAQSPRYKIIEKRQSVAFWCNPISGHATLYWYQQILGQGPKLLIQFQNNGVVDDSQLPKDRFSAERLKGVDSTLKIQPAKLEDSAVYLCASRILAGSSYEQYFGPGTRLTVT.